This T cell receptor beta chain stems from a study of beta chain features in type 1 diabetes. This clone occurred a few times. Other DNA sequences in the sample encode the same CDR3. Of the isolated RNA, all was reverse transcribed, and so the sequenced material was expressed TCRB transcripts. Profiled with immunoSEQ multiplex PCR; TCRdb holds only in-frame clones, not every one. The sample has 680,000 or so clones, roughly a sixth seen once. The receptor was derived from a man in his late teens or twenties in good health. Sequencing was performed on naive CD4+ T cells from blood.

Here the CDR3 DNA reads TGTGCCAGCAGCGTAGGAGGCATTAACTATGGCTACACCTTC. This sequence encodes CASSVGGINYGYTF. J is TRBJ1-2 and V is TRBV9; D remains ambiguous. Germline CDR1 and CDR2: SGDLS and YYNGEE. The length of the CDR3 is 14 residues. The V gene lost 0 bases and the J gene lost 1 base, with 7 bases spanning the gap.